The rows below give T cell receptor beta chains drawn from one sample of a study of blood T cells in healthy people across ages. TCRdb fed the 5' RACE reads into MiXCR, producing one record per CDR3 protein. The sample consists of some 1,800,000 distinct CDR3 sequences, 35% to 50% of them appearing once. The sample consisted of blood. The receptors were gathered from a human donor in good health. The CDR3 runs from the conserved cysteine through the conserved F or W. The order of the fields is J gene, D gene, clone size, V gene, CDR3 DNA, CDR3 protein. D genes are given only for firm matches. Clone size is stated in some rows and not others, as once, few, many or a class when expanded.

>TRBJ2-3|TRBD2|few|TRBV24-1
TGTGCCACCAGTGACACCCGTGAGCGGGGGTACACAGATACGCAGTATTTT
CATSDTRERGYTDTQYF
>TRBJ2-4|TRBD2|-|TRBV6-2/TRBV6-3
TGTGCCAGCAGTCTAGCGGGGGGTAAGATGGTGCAGTACTTC
CASSLAGGKMVQYF
>TRBJ2-1|-|few|TRBV10-3
TGTGCCATCAGTTGGCAGGGCAACAATGAGCAGTTCTTC
CAISWQGNNEQFF
>TRBJ1-1|-|-|TRBV5-1
TGCGCCAGCAGCTTGGTTCTAACTGGTGGGACTGAAGCTTTCTTT
CASSLVLTGGTEAFF
>TRBJ2-7|-|-|TRBV4-3
TGCGCCAGCAGCCAAGGACGTACGGACCCCGAGCAGTACTTC
CASSQGRTDPEQYF
>TRBJ2-7|TRBD2|-|TRBV27
TGTGCCAGCAGTGGGGACTACTCCTACGAGCAGTACTTC
CASSGDYSYEQYF
>TRBJ1-2|TRBD1|few|TRBV6-6
TGTGCCAGCAGTCCCTGGACAGGGGGGGGAGTTAACTATGGCTACACCTTC
CASSPWTGGGVNYGYTF
>TRBJ1-6|-|-|TRBV7-2
TGTGCCAGCAGCTATACCCGATCGCGACCCCTCCACTTT
CASSYTRSRPLHF
>TRBJ1-4|TRBD1|few|TRBV5-1
TGCGCCAGCAGCTTGGTTGCGACAGGGGTGGAGAAACTGTTTTTT
CASSLVATGVEKLFF
>TRBJ2-7|-|-|TRBV6-2/TRBV6-3
TGTGCCAGCAGTTACTCGGACCGGGACAACTTCTACGAGCAGTACTTC
CASSYSDRDNFYEQYF
>TRBJ2-5|-|-|TRBV4-2
TGTGCCAGCAGCCCTGAGGAAAGGGCTTGGGGAGTGGGAGAGACCCAGTACTTC
CASSPEERAWGVGETQYF
>TRBJ2-6|-|-|TRBV10-3
TGTGCCATCAGTGAGACAGTCTCTGGGGCCAACGTCCTGACTTTC
CAISETVSGANVLTF
>TRBJ2-3|TRBD2|-|TRBV20-1
TGCAGTGCTACCCTTACTAGCGGGGGGTTTAGCACAGATACGCAGTATTTT
CSATLTSGGFSTDTQYF
>TRBJ1-2|-|-|TRBV5-1
TGCGCCAGCAGCTCCGTGCCGTCCCTTTATGGCTACACCTTC
CASSSVPSLYGYTF
>TRBJ1-4|-|-|TRBV7-9
TGTGCCAGCAGCCCCAGGGTCCTGGGGGATGAAAAACTGTTTTTT
CASSPRVLGDEKLFF
>TRBJ2-7|TRBD1|-|TRBV28
TGTGCCAGCATGGGCAGGGGGCGACGCGAGCAGTACTTC
CASMGRGRREQYF
>TRBJ1-2|TRBD1|few|TRBV20-1
TGCAGTGCTAGATTACAGGGGGAGGGCGGCTACACCTTC
CSARLQGEGGYTF
>TRBJ2-1|-|-|TRBV12-3/TRBV12-4
TGTGCCAGCGTCAAGGATGCTGATGAGCAGTTCTTC
CASVKDADEQFF
>TRBJ2-3|TRBD1|-|TRBV3-1
TGTGCCAGCAGCCAACTCCGGGACAGACATACTAGCACAGATACGCAGTATTTT
CASSQLRDRHTSTDTQYF
>TRBJ2-3|TRBD2|once|TRBV27
TGTGCCAGCAGTCAACGACGGGGGGGAGATACGCAGTATTTT
CASSQRRGGDTQYF